These 6 T cell receptor beta chains originate from one sample sequenced in a study of T cells in narcolepsy. The data were produced by immunoSEQ multiplex PCR, yet TCRdb's version contains in-frame clones alone and is incomplete. The sample has roughly 34,000 clones; approximately 80% are singletons. Source material: CD45RA- memory CD4+ T cells from PBMCs. The receptor set was obtained from a human donor with narcolepsy.

The J gene is TRBJ1-1, the V gene TRBV5-4; no firm D call. The CDR3 is made up of 15 amino acids. Germline CDR1 reads SGHNT; CDR2 reads YYREEE (reference sequence). Trimming cost V 4 bases and J 0 bases, with 13 bases left between them. The CDR3 nucleotides read TGTGCCAGCAGCCCCTCGGGTAGCCTGAACACTGAAGCTTTCTTT. Amino acid sequence: CASSPSGSLNTEAFF.

This clone came up once. The V call is TRBV27, the J call TRBJ2-5; TRBD1 is a possible D gene (5 bases). Germline loops: CDR1 MNHEY, CDR2 SMNVEV (reference sequence). The germline V and J ends were trimmed by 3 bases and 2 bases, with 10 bases remaining between them. This CDR3 contains 14 residues. CDR3 in amino acids: CASSFVGVQETQYF. CDR3 coding DNA: TGTGCCAGCAGTTTTGTAGGGGTTCAAGAGACCCAGTACTTC.

J is TRBJ1-2 and V is TRBV2, with a weak D call TRBD1 (6 bases). Germline CDR1 and CDR2: SNHLY and FYNNEI. The length of the CDR3 is 15 residues. Trimming removed 4 bases from V and 2 bases from J, with 14 bases in between. The CDR3 coding sequence is TGTGCCAGCAGTGGAGGGGGGGGAGGAAACTATGGCTACACCTTC. Amino acid sequence: CASSGGGGGNYGYTF.

J is TRBJ1-2 and V is TRBV7-2; TRBD1 agrees at 9 bases. Germline trimming cut 4 bases from V and 7 bases from J; bases unmatched to any gene: 10. The CDR3 covers 15 residues. Germline V lookup: CDR1 SGHTA, CDR2 FQGNSA. Here the CDR3 reads CASSSILGQGTGYTF. DNA of the CDR3: TGTGCCAGCAGCTCGATACTGGGACAGGGTACTGGCTACACCTTC. Drawing the rest from reference TRBV7-2 and TRBJ1-2, the complete variable domain is GAGVSQSPSNKVTEKGKDVELRCDPISGHTALYWYRQSLGQGLEFLIYFQGNSAPDKSGLPSDRFSAERTGGSVSTLTIQRTQQEDSAVYLCASSSILGQGTGYTFGSGTRLTVV.

In this sample, this clone turned up a few times. V and J are TRBV7-6 and TRBJ2-7; TRBD1 matches 11 bases. Per germline, CDR1 SGHVS and CDR2 FNYEAQ. This CDR3 spans 16 amino acids. Trimming took 5 bases from V and 3 from J; bases not matched to a gene: 9. In DNA form, the CDR3 reads TGTGCCAGCAGCAAAAATACCGGGACAGGGGGCTACGAGCAGTACTTC. This sequence encodes CASSKNTGTGGYEQYF.

The chain joins TRBV15 to TRBJ2-2; maybe TRBD1 (6 bases). CDR1 LNHNV and CDR2 YYDKDF come from the germline V gene (reference sequence). The CDR3 has 17 residues. V shed 5 bases and J shed 2 bases, with 18 bases lying between them. CDR3 protein: CATSGPGTPINTGELFF. The CDR3 nucleotides read TGTGCCACCAGCGGCCCGGGGACACCCATTAACACCGGGGAGCTGTTTTTT.